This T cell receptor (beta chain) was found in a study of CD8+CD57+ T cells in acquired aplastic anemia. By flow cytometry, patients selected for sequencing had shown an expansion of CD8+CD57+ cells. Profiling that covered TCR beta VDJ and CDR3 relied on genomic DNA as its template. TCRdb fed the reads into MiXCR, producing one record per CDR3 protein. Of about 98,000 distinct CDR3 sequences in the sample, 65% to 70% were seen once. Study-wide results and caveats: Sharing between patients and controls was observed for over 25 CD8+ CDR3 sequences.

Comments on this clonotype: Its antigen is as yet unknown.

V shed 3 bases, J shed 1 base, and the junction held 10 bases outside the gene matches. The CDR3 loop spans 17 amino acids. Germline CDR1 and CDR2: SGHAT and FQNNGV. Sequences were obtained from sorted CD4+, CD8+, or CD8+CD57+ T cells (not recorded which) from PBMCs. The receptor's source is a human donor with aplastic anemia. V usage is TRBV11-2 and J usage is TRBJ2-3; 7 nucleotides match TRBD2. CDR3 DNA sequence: TGTGCCAGCAGCTTGCCTGCCGGGACTAAGCGCACAGATACGCAGTATTTT. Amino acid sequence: CASSLPAGTKRTDTQYF.